The 20 T cell receptor beta chains below all came from one sample that was sequenced in a study of T-cell memory formation after mild COVID-19. MiXCR, applied by TCRdb to the 5' RACE reads, yields one record per CDR3 protein. Among some 130,000 distinct CDR3 sequences listed, more than 15% were seen once. The specimen sequenced was PBMCs or a T cell subset sorted from them (not recorded which). The receptors stem from a man aged 18 to 30 who had mild COVID-19 (a few samples of this study predate the infection). Cell type and time point are not known.

This clonotype was found a few times. V usage is TRBV7-8 and J usage is TRBJ2-2; D may match TRBD1 or TRBD2 (5 bases each). Trimming pared 5 bases from V and 1 base from J, leaving 11 bases between. Germline V gene sequence: CDR1 SGHVS, CDR2 FQNEAQ. The CDR3 is 15 amino acids. The CDR3: CASSLRDGNTGELFF. The CDR3 DNA reads as TGTGCCAGCAGCCTCAGGGACGGGAACACCGGGGAGCTGTTTTTT.

Only a few counts were recorded for this clonotype. The J gene is TRBJ2-1, the V gene TRBV20-1; D might be TRBD2 (6 bases). CDR1 DFQATT and CDR2 SNEGSKA come from the germline V gene (reference sequence). The CDR3 runs 14 residues. V shed 4 bases and J shed 2 bases, with 12 bases lying between them. The CDR3 coding sequence is TGCAGTGCTACCACGGGACTCCCCTACAATGAGCAGTTCTTC. Translated, it gives CSATTGLPYNEQFF.

This clonotype was counted between two and nine times. The chain carries TRBV7-2 and TRBJ1-5; TRBD1 aligns across 7 bases. Germline trimming cut 1 base from V and 5 bases from J; bases unmatched to any gene: 5. In germline, CDR1 is SGHTA, CDR2 FQGNSA. This CDR3 spans 15 amino acids. The CDR3 loop reads CASSLEGTDYQPQHF. CDR3 DNA sequence: TGTGCCAGCAGCTTAGAGGGGACAGACTATCAGCCCCAGCATTTT.

This clonotype was counted only a few times. V gene TRBV6-1 combines with J gene TRBJ1-5, with TRBD1 as a possible D gene (5 bases). This CDR3 spans 11 amino acids. Deletions cut 8 bases from V and 5 bases from J, with 7 bases between. Germline V gene data show CDR1 as MNHNS and CDR2 as SASEGT. CDR3 loop: CASGGDQPQHF. The CDR3 coding sequence is TGTGCCAGCGGGGGAGATCAGCCCCAGCATTTT.

The V gene is TRBV5-1, the J gene TRBJ1-3; D unresolved. Germline V gene lookup returns CDR1 SGHRS and CDR2 YFSETQ. Trimming removed 4 bases at V and 0 bases at J, with 17 bases between. This CDR3 has 17 residues. The CDR3 DNA is TGCGCCAGCAGCCCCACAACACAGTCGAGCTCTGGAAACACCATATATTTT. Its protein is CASSPTTQSSSGNTIYF.

This chain joins TRBV7-6 and TRBJ2-5, with D maybe TRBD1 (6 bases). Germline values: CDR1 SGHVS, CDR2 FNYEAQ. V gave up 8 bases and J gave up 5 bases, with 12 bases separating them. The CDR3 has 12 amino acids. The CDR3 DNA follows: TGTGCCAGCCAGAGGGGGTATGAGACCCAGTACTTC. This translates into CASQRGYETQYF.

This clonotype appeared a few times. This sequence joins TRBV15 and TRBJ2-7; tentatively, D is TRBD1 (5 bases). The V end was cut by 1 base, the J end by 3 bases, with 10 bases between. The CDR3 totals 14 residues. Germline-derived CDR1 and CDR2 are LNHNV and YYDKDF (reference sequence). The CDR3 bases are TGTGCCACCAGCAGAGGTGGAGACAGCTACGAGCAGTACGTC. Translating it yields CATSRGGDSYEQYV.

This clonotype was detected only once. This chain uses TRBV21-1 with TRBJ2-3; the D call in the table, TRBD1, was not verified against the DNA. TRBV21-1 is recorded as a pseudogene. The CDR3 loop spans 19 amino acids. CDR3 DNA sequence: TGTGCCAGCAGCAAAGCGAAGGGCCAGGGCCGACGCCGCACAGATACGCAGTATTTT. It is translated as CASSKAKGQGRRRTDTQYF.

The J gene is TRBJ1-5, the V gene TRBV5-1; D not resolved. V lost 0 bases and J lost 0, with 10 bases in between. The germline gives CDR1 SGHRS, CDR2 YFSETQ. There are 16 residues in the CDR3. Here the CDR3 reads CASSLEGSTSNQPQHF. For the CDR3, the DNA is TGCGCCAGCAGCTTGGAAGGCAGTACTAGCAATCAGCCCCAGCATTTT.

The rearrangement uses TRBV7-9 and TRBJ1-1; 8 positions agree with TRBD1. From germline, CDR1 is SEHNR and CDR2 FQNEAQ (reference sequence). This CDR3 region has 15 residues. V lost 4 bases and J lost 1; bases outside the gene matches: 5. This CDR3 is CASSWDRSRNTEAFF. The CDR3 DNA follows: TGTGCCAGCAGCTGGGACAGGAGCCGGAACACTGAAGCTTTCTTT.

In DNA, the CDR3 is TGTGCCAGCAGCTTTAATCCCCCGGGGGTAGGTGGAGATACGCAGTATTTT. It codes for CASSFNPPGVGGDTQYF. The genes are TRBV7-2 and TRBJ2-3; possibly TRBD2 for D (6 bases). V lost 3 bases and J lost 5, with 21 bases in between. The CDR3 consists of 17 residues. CDR1 and CDR2 (germline): SGHTA, FQGNSA.

This clonotype appeared a few times. The V call is TRBV5-4, the J call TRBJ2-5; a possible D gene is TRBD2 (7 bases). The CDR3 consists of 15 residues. Trimming pared 2 bases from V and 5 bases from J, leaving 16 bases between. Germline V gene lookup returns CDR1 SGHNT and CDR2 YYREEE (reference sequence). CDR3 sequence: CASSLGGGAVETQYF. CDR3 nucleotides: TGTGCCAGCAGCTTAGGGGGGGGGGCCGTGGAGACCCAGTACTTC.

The chain links TRBV6-6 to TRBJ1-2; D not certain. V was pared by 7 bases and J by 6 bases, with 18 bases between. Looked up from germline, CDR1 is MNHNY and CDR2 is SVGAGI (reference sequence). The CDR3 contains 14 residues. CDR3 loop: CASTPRPEIDGYTF. Here the CDR3 DNA reads TGTGCCAGCACCCCGCGCCCGGAAATCGATGGCTACACCTTC.

Here the CDR3 reads CASSRWGVQETQYF. CDR3 DNA: TGTGCCAGCAGTCGCTGGGGCGTCCAAGAGACCCAGTACTTC. The chain links TRBV7-2 to TRBJ2-5, with D possibly being TRBD1 (5 bases). Germline values: CDR1 SGHTA, CDR2 FQGNSA. This CDR3 has 14 amino acids. The V end lost 6 bases, the J end lost 1 base, and 12 bases lay between the germline ends.

This chain connects TRBV5-1 to TRBJ2-5; possibly TRBD1 for D (6 bases). The CDR3 spans 14 residues. The V gene's germline CDR1 is SGHRS and CDR2 YFSETQ. Trimming pared 4 bases from V and 2 bases from J, leaving 12 bases between. The CDR3 reads CASSTTGRQETQYF. CDR3 sequence (DNA): TGCGCCAGCAGCACTACAGGGCGGCAAGAGACCCAGTACTTC.

This chain joins TRBV27 and TRBJ2-7, with TRBD1 matching 8 bases. CDR1 MNHEY and CDR2 SMNVEV come from the germline V gene (reference sequence). There are 14 residues in the CDR3. Trimming at V came to 6 bases and at J to 1 base, leaving 5 bases not matched to a gene. CDR3 region: CASRRDRTSYEQYF. The DNA for the CDR3 is TGTGCCAGCAGAAGGGACAGGACTTCCTACGAGCAGTACTTC.

This clonotype was observed a handful of times. The rearrangement uses TRBV7-2 and TRBJ2-6; D call uncertain. V was trimmed by 6 bases and J by 0 bases, leaving 3 bases between them. The CDR3 is 13 residues long. In germline, CDR1 is SGHTA, CDR2 FQGNSA. CDR3 DNA sequence: TGTGCCAGCAGGACCTCTGGGGCCAACGTCCTGACTTTC. Amino acids: CASRTSGANVLTF.

This clonotype has more than one count but fewer than ten. The gene calls are TRBV12-5 and TRBJ2-4; D call uncertain. This CDR3 is 13 amino acids long. The V end lost 1 base, the J end lost 8 bases, and 9 bases lay between the germline ends. CDR1 and CDR2 from the germline V gene are LGHNT and FRNRAP. As DNA, the CDR3 is TGTGCTAGTGGTTTGGACGGTGGAGACATTCAGTACTTC. Translating it yields CASGLDGGDIQYF.

There are a few counts of this clonotype. This sequence joins TRBV5-6 and TRBJ1-2; the D is unclear. Germline CDR1 and CDR2: SGHDT and YYEEEE. The CDR3 loop spans 14 amino acids. V gave up 6 bases and J gave up 0 bases, with 12 bases separating them. CDR3 amino acids: CASTPAPANYGYTF. The CDR3 region has the DNA TGTGCCAGCACCCCGGCCCCGGCTAACTATGGCTACACCTTC.

There are a few counts of this clonotype. The chain employs TRBV15 and TRBJ2-3; 9 bases map to TRBD1. The CDR3 runs to 15 residues. Germline lookup yields CDR1 LNHNV and CDR2 YYDKDF (reference sequence). Trimming at V came to 6 bases and at J to 5 bases, leaving 9 bases not matched to a gene. The CDR3 reads CATSFRDREKDTQYF. In DNA form, the CDR3 reads TGTGCCACCAGTTTCCGGGACAGGGAAAAAGATACGCAGTATTTT.